The 4 T cell receptor beta chains reported below all come from one sample, sequenced in a study of OX40 agonist ivuxolimab in advanced cancers. Clones were sequenced by immunoSEQ multiplex PCR, and TCRdb holds only the in-frame ones, with some missing. Of about 23,000 clones listed, approximately 77% are singletons. This sample comprised CD4+ or CD8+ T cells sorted from blood, obtained in a trial of the OX40 agonist ivuxolimab. These receptors were obtained from an adult with an advanced solid tumor such as melanoma, head and neck, liver or kidney cancer.

V is TRBV5-5 and J is TRBJ1-4, with TRBD1 as a possible D gene (5 bases). Trimming stripped 4 bases from V and 5 bases from J, with 12 bases between. CDR3 length: 14 amino acids. The V gene's germline CDR1 is SGHKS and CDR2 YYEKEE (reference sequence). In nucleotides, the CDR3 is TGTGCCAGCAGCCCCGGGACCCGGAATGAAAAACTGTTTTTT. It specifies CASSPGTRNEKLFF.

The chain has TRBV7-6 and TRBJ1-3; 7 bases fit TRBD1. Germline V lookup: CDR1 SGHVS, CDR2 FNYEAQ. The trim removed 6 bases at V and 2 bases at J, leaving 4 bases unmatched. CDR3 length: 14 residues. CDR3 loop: CASSRRGPGNTIYF. The CDR3 nucleotides are TGTGCCAGCAGTCGGAGGGGGCCTGGAAACACCATATATTTT.

The rearrangement uses TRBV7-2 and TRBJ2-3; D gene unclear. The germline V and J ends were trimmed by 0 bases and 4 bases, with 2 bases remaining between them. CDR1 and CDR2 (germline): SGHTA, FQGNSA. CDR3 size: 12 residues. As DNA, the CDR3 is TGTGCCAGCAGCTTAGCGGCAGATACGCAGTATTTT. It codes for CASSLAADTQYF.

This clone has only one observation. The chain is built from TRBV13 and TRBJ2-3; D gene uncertain. The germline V gene has CDR1 PRHDT and CDR2 FYEKMQ (reference sequence). This CDR3 is 14 amino acids long. Trimming removed 3 bases from V and 3 bases from J, with 10 bases in between. The CDR3 here is CASSFGPQTDTQYF. CDR3 DNA sequence: TGTGCCAGCAGCTTCGGCCCGCAAACAGATACGCAGTATTTT.